The 21 T cell receptor beta chains in this list originate from one sample, sequenced in a study of blood T cell repertoires in COVID-19. Repertoires were generated with immunoSEQ multiplex PCR, while TCRdb's copy carries only in-frame clones and drops some. The sample has approximately 32,000 clones; 88% are singletons. The sample consisted of peripheral blood. All receptors derive from a human donor in a cohort sampled during active COVID-19.

The chain combines TRBV11-2 with TRBJ2-2; 11 positions agree with TRBD2. V was clipped by 4 bases and J by 2 bases; unmatched bases: 12. The CDR3 totals 19 residues. Per the germline V gene, CDR1 is SGHAT and CDR2 is FQNNGV. The CDR3 sequence is CASSSISLLAGANTGELFF. CDR3 coding DNA: TGTGCCAGCAGCTCGATCTCCTTACTAGCGGGGGCCAACACCGGGGAGCTGTTTTTT. Combining the CDR3 with reference TRBV11-2 and TRBJ2-2 gives the whole variable domain EAGVAQSPRYKIIEKRQSVAFWCNPISGHATLYWYQQILGQGPKLLIQFQNNGVVDDSQLPKDRFSAERLKGVDSTLKIQPAKLEDSAVYLCASSSISLLAGANTGELFFGEGSRLTVL.

The chain has TRBV4-2 and TRBJ1-1; unclear D gene. V was trimmed by 4 bases and J by 6 bases, leaving 12 bases between them. There are 13 residues in the CDR3. Germline V gene data show CDR1 as LGHNA and CDR2 as YNFKEQ. The CDR3 protein is CASSLGRTPEAFF. In nucleotides, the CDR3 is TGTGCCAGCAGCCTTGGGCGAACCCCTGAAGCTTTCTTT.

The chain combines TRBV7-9 with TRBJ2-1, with TRBD2 identical over 7 bases. CDR3 length: 12 residues. Germline loops: CDR1 SEHNR, CDR2 FQNEAQ (reference sequence). The trim removed 4 bases at V and 9 bases at J, leaving 3 bases unmatched. CDR3 coding DNA: TGTGCCAGCAGCTCCCTAGCGGTTGAGCAGTTCTTC. It encodes CASSSLAVEQFF.

This chain uses TRBV2 with TRBJ2-1; maybe TRBD2 (5 bases). V lost 5 bases to trimming and J lost 5 bases, with 19 bases between them. The CDR3 has 16 amino acids. Germline V CDR1 and CDR2: SNHLY, FYNNEI. In nucleotides, the CDR3 is TGTGCCAGCAGTCCCACGGCTAGCCGGGGAAACAATGAGCAGTTCTTC. Translation gives CASSPTASRGNNEQFF.

The count of this clone is one. The chain joins TRBV5-3 to TRBJ2-4; D remains ambiguous. TRBV5-3 is treated as an ORF (open reading frame) with a function not yet certain. V dropped 4 bases and J dropped 0 bases, with 8 bases sitting between them. The CDR3 contains 14 residues. This CDR3 reads CARSPTVAKNIQYF. As DNA, the CDR3 is TGTGCCAGAAGCCCTACAGTAGCCAAAAACATTCAGTACTTC.

The gene calls are TRBV7-3 and TRBJ2-1; maybe TRBD1 (5 bases). Germline CDR1 is SGHTA and CDR2 is FQGTGA. CDR3 length equals 15 residues. V was clipped by 1 base and J by 0 bases, with 7 bases between them. The CDR3 DNA reads TGTGCCAGCAGCTTAAACAGGTACTCCTACAATGAGCAGTTCTTC. Translation gives CASSLNRYSYNEQFF.

V gene TRBV27 combines with J gene TRBJ1-2, with D unresolved. Germline values: CDR1 MNHEY, CDR2 SMNVEV (reference sequence). V lost 6 bases, J lost 5 bases, and 13 bases lay in between. This CDR3 is built from 13 residues. The chain's CDR3 is CASSRGGDYGYTF. The CDR3 nucleotides read TGTGCCAGCAGCCGGGGTGGGGATTATGGCTACACCTTC.

This chain joins TRBV18 and TRBJ1-2; no firm D call. The length of the CDR3 is 15 residues. The V gene's germline CDR1 is KGHSH and CDR2 LQKENI. V lost 3 bases and J lost 6, with 17 bases in between. CDR3 sequence reads: CASSPSGNPRDGYTF. As DNA, the CDR3 is TGTGCCAGCTCACCCTCCGGGAATCCCAGAGATGGCTACACCTTC. Based on the CDR3 plus reference TRBV18 and TRBJ1-2, the full variable domain is NAGVMQNPRHLVRRRGQEARLRCSPMKGHSHVYWYRQLPEEGLKFMVYLQKENIIDESGMPKERFSAEFPKEGPSILRIQQVVRGDSAAYFCASSPSGNPRDGYTFGSGTRLTVV.

This clone has a single count. The genes are TRBV5-1 and TRBJ2-1; possibly TRBD1 for D (5 bases). Germline V lookup: CDR1 SGHRS, CDR2 YFSETQ. V dropped 2 bases and J dropped 0 bases, with 9 bases sitting between them. The length of the CDR3 is 15 residues. In DNA form, the CDR3 reads TGCGCCAGCAGCTTCCAGGGTGCCTCCTACAATGAGCAGTTCTTC. Its translation is CASSFQGASYNEQFF.

This clone was picked up one time. J is TRBJ2-2 and V is TRBV7-9, with a tentative D call TRBD1 (5 bases). Between the trimmed V and J ends, which lost 4 bases and 3 bases, there was a span of 18 bases. CDR1 and CDR2 (germline): SEHNR, FQNEAQ (reference sequence). The CDR3 runs 17 residues. In nucleotides, the CDR3 is TGTGCCAGCAGCTATAGAAGGGCAGCCAGGGACACCGGGGAGCTGTTTTTT. It yields the protein CASSYRRAARDTGELFF.

The CDR3 DNA reads as TGTGCCAGCAGCTTTGGGGGCAGGAACTATGGCTACACCTTC. Encoded protein: CASSFGGRNYGYTF. The V call is TRBV7-6, the J call TRBJ1-2; a weak D match, TRBD1 (6 bases). The germline gives CDR1 SGHVS, CDR2 FNYEAQ. V was shortened by 3 bases and J by 2 bases, with 10 bases between the two germline ends. The CDR3 contains 14 residues.

The V call is TRBV5-1, the J call TRBJ2-4; D is unclear. This CDR3 is built from 15 residues. The V gene's germline CDR1 is SGHRS and CDR2 YFSETQ. V was cut by 4 bases and J by 4 bases, with 15 bases left in between. The CDR3 loop is CASSPPIDSKNIQYF. The CDR3 nucleotides read TGCGCCAGCAGCCCCCCGATAGATTCGAAAAACATTCAGTACTTC.

The rearrangement links TRBV7-2 to TRBJ2-7, with D uncertain. The CDR3 sequence is 15 residues long. Trimming removed 1 base from V and 2 bases from J, with 12 bases in between. CDR1 and CDR2 from the germline V gene are SGHTA and FQGNSA. The chain's CDR3 is CASSLVSGKTYEQYF. DNA for the CDR3: TGTGCCAGCAGCTTAGTGTCTGGCAAGACCTACGAGCAGTACTTC.

The V call is TRBV5-1, the J call TRBJ1-1; maybe TRBD1 (5 bases). This CDR3 has 15 residues. Germline loops: CDR1 SGHRS, CDR2 YFSETQ. The V gene lost 1 base and the J gene lost 4 bases, with 14 bases spanning the gap. This chain's CDR3 is CASSLNRLMGTEAFF. The CDR3 DNA is TGCGCCAGCAGCTTGAACAGGTTAATGGGCACTGAAGCTTTCTTT.

In its sample, this clone was seen a few times. V is TRBV30 and J is TRBJ2-7; D is ambiguous. V was cut by 1 base and J by 2 bases, with 15 bases left in between. The CDR3 length is 15 residues. Germline V lookup: CDR1 GTSNPN, CDR2 SVGIG (reference sequence). CDR3 nucleotide sequence: TGTGCCTGGAGTGGTAACATAGCTGGCGCCTACGAGCAGTACTTC. Translating it yields CAWSGNIAGAYEQYF. Supplemented by reference TRBV30 and TRBJ2-7, the full variable domain reads SQTIHQWPATLVQPVGSPLSLECTVEGTSNPNLYWYRQAAGRGLQLLFYSVGIGQISSEVPQNLSASRPQDRQFILSSKKLLLSDSGFYLCAWSGNIAGAYEQYFGPGTRLTVT.

The chain has TRBV7-9 and TRBJ1-2; 12 bases agree with TRBD1. CDR1 and CDR2 from the germline V gene are SEHNR and FQNEAQ (reference sequence). This CDR3 comprises 15 residues. V lost 8 bases, J lost 4 bases, and 8 bases stayed unmatched. The CDR3 loop is CASGPGTGGFYGYTF. The DNA for the CDR3 is TGTGCCAGCGGTCCCGGGACAGGGGGCTTCTATGGCTACACCTTC.

The rearrangement uses TRBV7-9 and TRBJ2-5, with D possibly matching TRBD2 (6 bases). This CDR3 is 15 amino acids long. Germline V gene lookup returns CDR1 SEHNR and CDR2 FQNEAQ (reference sequence). V shed 6 bases and J shed 4 bases, with 18 bases lying between them. The CDR3 protein is CASSSWAGSRETQYF. CDR3 DNA: TGTGCCAGCAGTTCGTGGGCGGGGTCGAGAGAGACCCAGTACTTC.

The chain is built from TRBV30 and TRBJ1-2, with D hard to call. V lost 3 bases, J lost 5 bases, and 10 bases lay in between. The CDR3 spans 12 residues. Germline assignment: CDR1 GTSNPN and CDR2 SVGIG (reference sequence). The CDR3 sequence is CAWSPREYGYTF. CDR3 DNA: TGTGCCTGGAGCCCCCGGGAGTATGGCTACACCTTC.

CDR3 in amino acids: CASSSTSGVYNEQFF. As DNA, the CDR3 is TGCGCCAGCAGCTCGACTAGCGGGGTCTACAATGAGCAGTTCTTC. The V call is TRBV5-1, the J call TRBJ2-1; 11 nucleotides align to TRBD2. The CDR3 has 15 amino acids. The J segment lost 3 bases and the V segment lost 3 bases, leaving 2 bases of the junction unmatched. CDR1 SGHRS and CDR2 YFSETQ come from the germline V gene.

V is TRBV7-8 and J is TRBJ1-2; 7 nucleotides match TRBD1. After removal of 2 bases from V and 8 bases from J, the junction contained 14 bases not matched to a gene. CDR3 length equals 16 residues. Germline CDR1 and CDR2: SGHVS and FQNEAQ. The chain's CDR3 is CASSLFRDSQRRGYTF. Written as DNA, the CDR3 is TGTGCCAGCAGCTTATTCCGGGACAGCCAAAGGAGGGGCTACACCTTC.

The V gene is TRBV25-1, the J gene TRBJ2-2; 9 nucleotides line up with TRBD1. Germline V gene sequence: CDR1 MGHDK, CDR2 SYGVNS. The CDR3 contains 16 residues. The junction had 5 bases not matched to a gene; V was cut back by 3 bases and J by 3 bases. The DNA for the CDR3 is TGTGCCAGCAGTGACCCTCGGACAGGGGACACCGGGGAGCTGTTTTTT. Translation gives CASSDPRTGDTGELFF.